A single sample gave rise to the 17 T cell receptor beta chains below, sequenced in a study of technical replicates of blood from several donors. Sequencing used immunoSEQ multiplex PCR; TCRdb keeps in-frame clones, though not all of them. The sample holds 65,000 to 85,000 clones, nearly 95% seen once. The source material was T cells isolated from PBMCs. These receptors all come from a human donor in good health.

V usage is TRBV23-1 and J usage is TRBJ1-2, with a tentative D call TRBD1 (5 bases). Being an ORF, TRBV23-1 has a function that is uncertain. The CDR3 spans 13 residues. Trimming pared 6 bases from V and 8 bases from J, leaving 16 bases between. As DNA, the CDR3 is TGCGCCAGCAGCCGGTTTCGGGGGAAGGGCTACACCTTC. Translated: CASSRFRGKGYTF.

The sample holds a few counts of this clone. V and J are TRBV19 and TRBJ1-1; 9 bases map to TRBD1. The CDR3 extends over 17 amino acids. V lost 5 bases and J lost 0; bases outside the gene matches: 10. The V gene's germline CDR1 is LNHDA and CDR2 SQIVND (reference sequence). This CDR3 is CASSPQTGGQLNTEAFF. The CDR3 DNA reads TGTGCCAGTAGTCCACAAACAGGGGGCCAATTGAACACTGAAGCTTTCTTT.

V and J are TRBV27 and TRBJ1-3; the D is unclear. Germline V CDR1 and CDR2: MNHEY, SMNVEV (reference sequence). V gave up 3 bases and J gave up 4 bases, with 10 bases separating them. CDR3 length: 14 residues. CDR3 DNA: TGTGCCAGCAGTTTTACGGGGAGCGGAAACACCATATATTTT. Protein sequence: CASSFTGSGNTIYF.

The V gene is TRBV6-5, the J gene TRBJ2-3; 7 bases line up with TRBD2. V lost 0 bases, J lost 2 bases, and 5 bases stayed unmatched. Germline CDR1 is MNHEY and CDR2 is SVGAGI. The CDR3 loop spans 16 amino acids. CDR3 nucleotide sequence: TGTGCCAGCAGTTACTCACTAGCGAGCTCCACAGATACGCAGTATTTT. It translates to CASSYSLASSTDTQYF.

The gene calls are TRBV19 and TRBJ2-1, with 8 nucleotides matching TRBD2. CDR1 LNHDA and CDR2 SQIVND come from the germline V gene (reference sequence). The CDR3 has 16 amino acids. Trimming at V came to 5 bases and at J to 7 bases, leaving 13 bases not matched to a gene. The CDR3 nucleotides read TGTGCCAGTAGTCTGCCCTATAGCGGGATTAAAAATGAGCAGTTCTTC. Translated, it gives CASSLPYSGIKNEQFF.

This chain connects TRBV18 to TRBJ2-1, with 7 bases matching TRBD2. This CDR3 has 15 residues. Germline CDR1 and CDR2: KGHSH and LQKENI. With 5 bases clipped from V and 5 bases from J, the junction kept 9 bases outside the gene matches. The CDR3 region has the DNA TGTGCCAGCTCATCGGACGGGACTATGCACAATGAGCAGTTCTTC. This codes for CASSSDGTMHNEQFF.

The chain is built from TRBV11-2 and TRBJ2-5; D unclear. Trimming took 0 bases from V and 4 from J, leaving 3 bases between them. Germline V gives CDR1 SGHAT, CDR2 FQNNGV. This CDR3 region has 12 residues. CDR3 sequence: CASSLDLETQYF. The CDR3 DNA is TGTGCCAGCAGCTTAGATCTAGAGACCCAGTACTTC.

The J gene is TRBJ1-1, the V gene TRBV10-3; D ambiguous. The CDR3 covers 12 residues. Trimming took off 4 bases at V and 7 bases at J, with 10 bases between the two ends. CDR1 and CDR2 from the germline V gene are ENHRY and SYGVKD. DNA of the CDR3: TGTGCCATCAGTGCAGAATTTGGTGAAGCTTTCTTT. Translated, it gives CAISAEFGEAFF.

The genes are TRBV28 and TRBJ1-4; D unresolved. V lost 4 bases, J lost 0 bases, and 9 bases lay in between. The CDR3 sequence is 15 residues long. The V gene's germline CDR1 is MDHEN and CDR2 SYDVKM. CDR3 sequence: CASSSLAATNEKLFF. CDR3 in DNA: TGTGCCAGCAGTTCCCTCGCAGCAACTAATGAAAAACTGTTTTTT.

V gene TRBV7-9 combines with J gene TRBJ2-1; possibly TRBD1 for D (6 bases). The CDR3 contains 11 residues. Germline values: CDR1 SEHNR, CDR2 FQNEAQ (reference sequence). V lost 6 bases and J lost 14, with 14 bases in between. CDR3 DNA sequence: TGTGCCAGCAGTAGTAGGGGGAGAGAGTTCTTC. Its translation: CASSSRGREFF.

This clone has only one observation. J is TRBJ1-1 and V is TRBV7-3; 12 nucleotides align to TRBD1. The CDR3 length is 17 residues. Germline V CDR1 and CDR2: SGHTA, FQGTGA. V shed 2 bases, J shed 4 bases, and the junction held 8 bases outside the gene matches. The CDR3 here is CASSLGTGGEGVTEAFF. In DNA form, the CDR3 reads TGTGCCAGCAGCTTAGGGACAGGGGGCGAAGGGGTCACTGAAGCTTTCTTT.

The genes are TRBV29-1 and TRBJ2-5; TRBD2 aligns across 10 bases. Trimming took 7 bases from V and 3 from J; bases not matched to a gene: 2. The CDR3 length is 12 residues. Germline V gene data show CDR1 as SQVTM and CDR2 as ANQGSEA. CDR3 DNA sequence: TGCAGCGCCGGACTAGCGGAAGAGACCCAGTACTTC. Its protein is CSAGLAEETQYF.

The chain recombines TRBV12-5 with TRBJ2-1; the match to TRBD1 covers 9 bases. This CDR3 contains 15 residues. Unmatched junction bases numbered 8, after V lost 5 bases and J lost 6 bases. Germline lookup yields CDR1 LGHNT and CDR2 FRNRAP. The CDR3: CASGIGTGWINEQFF. DNA of the CDR3: TGTGCTAGTGGTATCGGGACAGGGTGGATCAATGAGCAGTTCTTC.

The V call is TRBV2, the J call TRBJ2-5; the match to TRBD1 covers 10 bases. The V and J ends lost 7 bases and 4 bases, in that order; junction bases with no gene match: 12. The CDR3 is 16 amino acids. Germline assignment: CDR1 SNHLY and CDR2 FYNNEI. In DNA, the CDR3 is TGTGCCAGCATGAACCCCGGGACAGGGGAAGGAGAGACCCAGTACTTC. It specifies CASMNPGTGEGETQYF.

This clone occurred once. This chain uses TRBV28 with TRBJ2-7, with D possibly TRBD2 on 5 matching bases. The CDR3 totals 13 residues. Germline V gives CDR1 MDHEN, CDR2 SYDVKM. V lost 7 bases to trimming and J lost 3 bases, with 13 bases between them. The CDR3 nucleotides read TGTGCCAGCACCGTGGCCCGGGACTACGAGCAGTACTTC. Translating gives CASTVARDYEQYF. Filled out from reference TRBV28 and TRBJ2-7, the complete variable domain reads DVKVTQSSRYLVKRTGEKVFLECVQDMDHENMFWYRQDPGLGLRLIYFSYDVKMKEKGDIPEGYSVSREKKERFSLILESASTNQTSMYLCASTVARDYEQYFGPGTRLTVT.

The V and J genes are TRBV7-8 and TRBJ2-3; 7 positions agree with TRBD1. V was clipped by 6 bases and J by 1 base; unmatched bases: 4. Germline V CDR1 and CDR2: SGHVS, FQNEAQ. The CDR3 length is 14 residues. The CDR3 nucleotides are TGTGCCAGCAGGGGGACAGTCGGCACAGATACGCAGTATTTT. Protein sequence: CASRGTVGTDTQYF.

V and J are TRBV11-2 and TRBJ2-2; 8 positions match TRBD1. V was pared by 4 bases and J by 4 bases, with 8 bases of the junction left unmatched. Germline V gene lookup returns CDR1 SGHAT and CDR2 FQNNGV. This CDR3 comprises 16 residues. The CDR3 loop reads CASSWSQGAGTGELFF. CDR3 DNA: TGTGCCAGCAGCTGGAGCCAGGGGGCGGGCACCGGGGAGCTGTTTTTT.